This is a list of T cell receptor beta chains from one sample in a study of identical twins. TCRdb fed the 5' RACE reads into MiXCR, producing one record per CDR3 protein. The data show 510,000 or so distinct CDR3 sequences, approximately 14% seen once. This sample was also put to use in a study of yellow fever vaccine responses in identical twins.

Sequencing was performed on CD4+ T cells sorted from blood. These receptor sequences come from a woman between 18 and 29 years old in good health. CDR3s include the opening cysteine and the closing phenylalanine or tryptophan. The D gene is left open where the match is weak. Clone size is not always given. Where it is, it says once, few, many or a class for expanded clones.

cdr3_nt: TGCACCCCCGCACGGACTAGCGAGGTCTACACAGATACGCAGTATTTT; cdr3_aa: CTPARTSEVYTDTQYF; j_call: TRBJ2-3; clone_size: few; v_call: TRBV20-1; d_call: TRBD2
cdr3_nt: TGCAGTGCTAGAGTTGGGCTAGCGGGAACTTGGAATGAGCAGTTCTTC; cdr3_aa: CSARVGLAGTWNEQFF; j_call: TRBJ2-1; clone_size: many; v_call: TRBV20-1; d_call: TRBD2
cdr3_nt: TGTGCCAGCAGCTTAGGCCCCCTCAGCGGGGGGGATCCACGGAGGTCCTACAATGAGCAGTTCTTC; cdr3_aa: CASSLGPLSGGDPRRSYNEQFF; j_call: TRBJ2-1; clone_size: few; v_call: TRBV11-3; d_call: TRBD2
cdr3_nt: TGTGCCAGAAGTCGGGGGACCTACGAGCAGTACTTC; cdr3_aa: CARSRGTYEQYF; j_call: TRBJ2-7; clone_size: many; v_call: TRBV27; d_call: -
cdr3_nt: TGTGCCAGCTCACCACCAAGCGGGAGAACTGAAGCTTTCTTT; cdr3_aa: CASSPPSGRTEAFF; j_call: TRBJ1-1; clone_size: -; v_call: TRBV18; d_call: -
cdr3_nt: TGTGCCAGCAGCCAGACAGGGAGCACCCTTTCTGGGGCCAACGTCCTGACTTTC; cdr3_aa: CASSQTGSTLSGANVLTF; j_call: TRBJ2-6; clone_size: many; v_call: TRBV3-1; d_call: TRBD1
cdr3_nt: TGCGCCAGCAGCCAAGATCTAATGAACACTGAAGCTTTCTTT; cdr3_aa: CASSQDLMNTEAFF; j_call: TRBJ1-1; clone_size: many; v_call: TRBV4-1; d_call: -
cdr3_nt: TGTGCCATCAGAGGACAGGTCACAGATACGCAGTATTTT; cdr3_aa: CAIRGQVTDTQYF; j_call: TRBJ2-3; clone_size: -; v_call: TRBV10-3; d_call: TRBD1
cdr3_nt: TGTGCCAGCAGCTTAGCCGAAGGGAATTCACCCCTCCACTTT; cdr3_aa: CASSLAEGNSPLHF; j_call: TRBJ1-6; clone_size: -; v_call: TRBV7-6; d_call: -
cdr3_nt: TGTGCCAGCAGCCTCCGGGACAGCAATTCACCCCTCCACTTT; cdr3_aa: CASSLRDSNSPLHF; j_call: TRBJ1-6; clone_size: many; v_call: TRBV3-1; d_call: TRBD1
cdr3_nt: TGCAGTGCTAGAGATTCGGCTAGCGGGGACGGCAATGAGCAGTTCTTC; cdr3_aa: CSARDSASGDGNEQFF; j_call: TRBJ2-1; clone_size: -; v_call: TRBV20-1; d_call: TRBD2
cdr3_nt: TGCGCCAGCAGCTTGGATACGGGACAGCAGAACACTGAAGCTTTCTTT; cdr3_aa: CASSLDTGQQNTEAFF; j_call: TRBJ1-1; clone_size: few; v_call: TRBV5-1; d_call: TRBD1
cdr3_nt: TGTGCCAGCAGCTTGGAGGCCTTGAACACTGAAGCTTTCTTT; cdr3_aa: CASSLEALNTEAFF; j_call: TRBJ1-1; clone_size: few; v_call: TRBV5-5; d_call: -
cdr3_nt: TGCAGTGCTAGAGTCCTCGCAGGGGCCGCTCCCTACACCTTC; cdr3_aa: CSARVLAGAAPYTF; j_call: TRBJ1-2; clone_size: -; v_call: TRBV20-1; d_call: -
cdr3_nt: TGCGCCAGCAGCCAAGATTGGCGAACGGACACCTATGGCTACACCTTC; cdr3_aa: CASSQDWRTDTYGYTF; j_call: TRBJ1-2; clone_size: -; v_call: TRBV4-1; d_call: -
cdr3_nt: TGCGCCAGCAGCTTTGGTCAAACGGAGGCCCAGTACTTC; cdr3_aa: CASSFGQTEAQYF; j_call: TRBJ2-5; clone_size: -; v_call: TRBV5-1; d_call: -
cdr3_nt: TGTGCCAGCACTAAGACAGGGGGCCCGAATGAGCAGTTCTTC; cdr3_aa: CASTKTGGPNEQFF; j_call: TRBJ2-1; clone_size: -; v_call: TRBV12-3/TRBV12-4; d_call: TRBD1
cdr3_nt: TGTGCCAGCGGACGTCGGGGGGACCTTATACAGACCCAGTACTTC; cdr3_aa: CASGRRGDLIQTQYF; j_call: TRBJ2-5; clone_size: -; v_call: TRBV6-2/TRBV6-3; d_call: TRBD2
cdr3_nt: TGCAGTGCTAGAGATCCCCGGACAGGGGACATGAACACTGAAGCTTTCTTT; cdr3_aa: CSARDPRTGDMNTEAFF; j_call: TRBJ1-1; clone_size: many; v_call: TRBV20-1; d_call: TRBD1
cdr3_nt: TGTGCCAGCAGTTACTCGGCTAGCGGGAGGGGTAGCTCCTACGAGCAGTACTTC; cdr3_aa: CASSYSASGRGSSYEQYF; j_call: TRBJ2-7; clone_size: few; v_call: TRBV6-2/TRBV6-3; d_call: TRBD2
cdr3_nt: TGTGCCATCAGTGAGGTAGCGGGGGAACTTAGGGATGAGCAGTTCTTC; cdr3_aa: CAISEVAGELRDEQFF; j_call: TRBJ2-1; clone_size: -; v_call: TRBV10-3; d_call: TRBD2
cdr3_nt: TGTGCCAGCAGCTTAGTGGGTCTAGCGGGGCAAGAGACCCAGTACTTC; cdr3_aa: CASSLVGLAGQETQYF; j_call: TRBJ2-5; clone_size: -; v_call: TRBV11-3; d_call: TRBD2
cdr3_nt: TGTGCCAGCTGTCCAGGGGTAGTCGGGGGGTCCTCCTACAATGAGCAGTTCTTC; cdr3_aa: CASCPGVVGGSSYNEQFF; j_call: TRBJ2-1; clone_size: once; v_call: TRBV2; d_call: -
cdr3_nt: TGTGCCAGCAGTGAACCAACAGGGGGCCCCAATGGCCTTTGGGGCTACACCTTC; cdr3_aa: CASSEPTGGPNGLWGYTF; j_call: TRBJ1-2; clone_size: few; v_call: TRBV6-1; d_call: TRBD1
cdr3_nt: TGTGCCAGCAGCGACACCGGGACTAGCGGGATCGGGGAGCTGTTTTTT; cdr3_aa: CASSDTGTSGIGELFF; j_call: TRBJ2-2; clone_size: -; v_call: TRBV3-1; d_call: TRBD2
cdr3_nt: TGTGCCAGCAGTCCGCGACAGGGGTCGAATGAAAAACTGTTTTTT; cdr3_aa: CASSPRQGSNEKLFF; j_call: TRBJ1-4; clone_size: -; v_call: TRBV27; d_call: TRBD1
cdr3_nt: TGCAGTGCGCCGGGGGTTGCCTACGAGCAGTACTTC; cdr3_aa: CSAPGVAYEQYF; j_call: TRBJ2-7; clone_size: -; v_call: TRBV20-1; d_call: -
cdr3_nt: TGCAGTGCTAGGAAGGGAAACTTCAATGAGCAGTTCTTC; cdr3_aa: CSARKGNFNEQFF; j_call: TRBJ2-1; clone_size: -; v_call: TRBV20-1; d_call: -
cdr3_nt: TGTGCCAGCAGTCCCACTAGAGCCTACGAGCAGTACTTC; cdr3_aa: CASSPTRAYEQYF; j_call: TRBJ2-7; clone_size: few; v_call: TRBV27; d_call: -
cdr3_nt: TGTGCCAGCAGCGTAGGGGATTATGGCTACACCTTC; cdr3_aa: CASSVGDYGYTF; j_call: TRBJ1-2; clone_size: few; v_call: TRBV9; d_call: -
cdr3_nt: TGCGCCAGCAGCCAAGAGGTGACTAGCGGGACGGCAGAGACCCAGTACTTC; cdr3_aa: CASSQEVTSGTAETQYF; j_call: TRBJ2-5; clone_size: few; v_call: TRBV4-1; d_call: TRBD2
cdr3_nt: TGTGCCAGCAGTTACTCTTGGGCAGGGATCACAGATACGCAGTATTTT; cdr3_aa: CASSYSWAGITDTQYF; j_call: TRBJ2-3; clone_size: few; v_call: TRBV6-5; d_call: -
cdr3_nt: TGCAGCGTTGAACGCCAGGGGGGCGAGCAGTACTTC; cdr3_aa: CSVERQGGEQYF; j_call: TRBJ2-7; clone_size: -; v_call: TRBV29-1; d_call: -
cdr3_nt: TGTGCCAGCAGCCGCGACAGGGGAGGAGGCTACACCTTC; cdr3_aa: CASSRDRGGGYTF; j_call: TRBJ1-2; clone_size: few; v_call: TRBV11-2; d_call: TRBD1
cdr3_nt: TGTGCCAGCAGGTCTACCGGGACTAGGCACAATGAGCAGTTCTTC; cdr3_aa: CASRSTGTRHNEQFF; j_call: TRBJ2-1; clone_size: few; v_call: TRBV12-3/TRBV12-4; d_call: TRBD2
cdr3_nt: TGTGCCAGCAGCTTAGGACAGGGCCTCTCTGGGGCCAACGTCCTGACTTTC; cdr3_aa: CASSLGQGLSGANVLTF; j_call: TRBJ2-6; clone_size: once; v_call: TRBV7-3; d_call: TRBD1
cdr3_nt: TGCGCCAGCAGCTTGTTCACTAGCGGAAAAGAGTCCTACGAGCAGTACTTC; cdr3_aa: CASSLFTSGKESYEQYF; j_call: TRBJ2-7; clone_size: once; v_call: TRBV5-1; d_call: TRBD2
cdr3_nt: TGTGCCAGCAGCCCCCAGGGTAGCAGGAGTACAGATACGCAGTATTTT; cdr3_aa: CASSPQGSRSTDTQYF; j_call: TRBJ2-3; clone_size: -; v_call: TRBV7-2; d_call: -
cdr3_nt: TGTGCCAGCAGTTATGGGGGATCCAACTATGGCTACACCTTC; cdr3_aa: CASSYGGSNYGYTF; j_call: TRBJ1-2; clone_size: -; v_call: TRBV6-5; d_call: -
cdr3_nt: TGTGCCAGCAGTTGGTCGACAGGTCCTGAAGCTTTCTTT; cdr3_aa: CASSWSTGPEAFF; j_call: TRBJ1-1; clone_size: -; v_call: TRBV12-3/TRBV12-4; d_call: -
cdr3_nt: TGTGCCACCAGTGGGGAGAGGGGCAGCTACAATGAGCAGTTCTTC; cdr3_aa: CATSGERGSYNEQFF; j_call: TRBJ2-1; clone_size: -; v_call: TRBV24-1; d_call: -
cdr3_nt: TGTGCCAGCAGTGGGGCGGACAATCAGCCCCAGCATTTT; cdr3_aa: CASSGADNQPQHF; j_call: TRBJ1-5; clone_size: many; v_call: TRBV6-6; d_call: -
cdr3_nt: TGCGCCAGCAGCCAGAATACAGGGGTGAATCAGCCCCAGCATTTT; cdr3_aa: CASSQNTGVNQPQHF; j_call: TRBJ1-5; clone_size: few; v_call: TRBV4-1; d_call: TRBD1
cdr3_nt: TGTGCCATCAGTGAGTTCCCAGGGGGCAAGGACACTGAAGCTTTCTTT; cdr3_aa: CAISEFPGGKDTEAFF; j_call: TRBJ1-1; clone_size: -; v_call: TRBV10-3; d_call: TRBD1
cdr3_nt: TGCGCCAGCACGGACCTGATGAACACTGAAGCTTTCTTT; cdr3_aa: CASTDLMNTEAFF; j_call: TRBJ1-1; clone_size: -; v_call: TRBV5-1; d_call: -
cdr3_nt: TGTGCCAGCTCCCCGAAGGGACTAGCCTACGAGCAGTACTTC; cdr3_aa: CASSPKGLAYEQYF; j_call: TRBJ2-7; clone_size: few; v_call: TRBV18; d_call: TRBD2
cdr3_nt: TGCAGTGCTAGAGCGGACCTCAACAATGAGCAGTTCTTC; cdr3_aa: CSARADLNNEQFF; j_call: TRBJ2-1; clone_size: -; v_call: TRBV20-1; d_call: -